Each of the 12 T cell receptor beta chains below was sequenced from the same sample in a study of blood T cell repertoires in COVID-19 (dated by TCRdb to the early 2020s). The library was made by the immunoSEQ multiplex PCR assay. Imported from immuneACCESS, the table was reduced by TCRdb to in-frame sequences with V and J called. These copies leave out some clones; in studies compared against another copy, an unresolved V gene accounts for under half, and the cause of the remainder is not known. For this sample the table gives about 270,000 clones, of which about 87% were detected only once. The ten largest clonotypes hold around 3% of the sample. The sequencing sample was made of PBMCs or T cells enriched from blood (not recorded which). The receptors derive from a woman aged 45-65 years who had recovered from COVID-19.

The chain is built from TRBV28 and TRBJ2-5; 8 bases match TRBD2. The V segment lost 7 bases and the J segment 3 bases; nucleotides outside the gene matches: 7. The CDR3 contains 14 residues. CDR1 and CDR2 from the germline V gene are MDHEN and SYDVKM. This chain's CDR3 is CASKLTSGKETQYF. CDR3 DNA: TGTGCCAGCAAGTTAACTAGCGGTAAAGAGACCCAGTACTTC.

The chain has TRBV28 and TRBJ1-5; weak D call: TRBD1 (6 bases). The CDR3 consists of 15 residues. V lost 5 bases, J lost 1 base, and 12 bases lay in between. Germline loops: CDR1 MDHEN, CDR2 SYDVKM. DNA of the CDR3: TGTGCCAGCAGTGGGGGCCCTACCAGCAATCAGCCCCAGCATTTT. This gives the protein CASSGGPTSNQPQHF.

The chain employs TRBV5-1 and TRBJ2-1, with 13 bases lining up with TRBD2. From germline, CDR1 is SGHRS and CDR2 YFSETQ. The CDR3 covers 15 residues. The trim removed 4 bases at V and 4 bases at J, leaving 2 bases unmatched. Written as DNA, the CDR3 is TGCGCCAGCAGCGGGACTAGCGGGACTTACAATGAGCAGTTCTTC. Its protein product is CASSGTSGTYNEQFF.

As to this clone: The junction departs from germline at one end; a sequencing error may be responsible. V usage is TRBV20-1 and J usage is TRBJ1-1, with D uncertain. This CDR3 region has 10 residues. The germline V gene has CDR1 DFQATT and CDR2 SNEGSKA (reference sequence). The CDR3, as DNA: TGCAGTGCTAGTGAAGCTAGATCCGTCTTT. It yields the protein CSASEARSVF.

The chain couples TRBV5-1 to TRBJ2-1, with TRBD2 matching over 8 bases. Germline assignment: CDR1 SGHRS and CDR2 YFSETQ. The CDR3 runs 14 residues. Trimming took 4 bases from V and 8 from J; bases not matched to a gene: 8. This chain's CDR3 is CASSANRREDEQFF. The CDR3 DNA follows: TGCGCCAGCAGCGCTAATAGGCGGGAGGATGAGCAGTTCTTC.

The chain combines TRBV27 with TRBJ1-5; no definite D call. This CDR3 is 14 amino acids long. Trimming cost V 5 bases and J 0 bases, with 8 bases left between them. Per the germline V gene, CDR1 is MNHEY and CDR2 is SMNVEV (reference sequence). CDR3 region: CASSPQPSNQPQHF. The CDR3, as DNA: TGTGCCAGCAGTCCACAGCCTAGCAATCAGCCCCAGCATTTT.

V usage is TRBV4-3 and J usage is TRBJ2-7; TRBD2 matches at 13 bases. V lost 6 bases to trimming and J lost 1 base; unmatched junction nucleotides: 3. Germline V gene data show CDR1 as LGHNA and CDR2 as YSLEER. There are 15 residues in the CDR3. The CDR3 region has the DNA TGCGCCAGCAGTAAGGGACTAGCGGGATCCTACGAGCAGTACTTC. Residues: CASSKGLAGSYEQYF.

The J gene is TRBJ2-7, the V gene TRBV5-4, with 7 bases fitting TRBD1. V lost 4 bases, J lost 3 bases, and 10 bases stayed unmatched. Germline V lookup: CDR1 SGHNT, CDR2 YYREEE (reference sequence). The CDR3 runs to 15 residues. CDR3 DNA: TGTGCCAGCAGCGGTAAGGGACAGAACATCTACGAGCAGTACTTC. Translation gives CASSGKGQNIYEQYF.

This clone appeared a few times. The genes are TRBV6-2 or TRBV6-3 and TRBJ2-7; TRBD1 aligns across 9 bases. The junction had 10 bases not matched to a gene; V was cut back by 6 bases and J by 1 base. Germline V gives CDR1 MNHEY, CDR2 SVGEGT. The CDR3 is 16 amino acids. CDR3 nucleotides: TGTGCCAGCAGCGTACAAGGACAGGGGACTTCCTACGAGCAGTACTTC. Protein: CASSVQGQGTSYEQYF.

This clone was detected only a few times. Different DNA sequences within this sample yield the same CDR3. J is TRBJ2-2 and V is TRBV11-3, with 9 positions matching TRBD1. The CDR3 covers 15 residues. The germline CDR1 and CDR2 sequences are SGHNT and YENEEA. V lost 5 bases and J lost 5; bases outside the gene matches: 6. CDR3 DNA: TGTGCCAGCAGCCCGGGACAGGGAGGAACCGGGGAGCTGTTTTTT. It is translated as CASSPGQGGTGELFF.

V and J are TRBV30 and TRBJ1-5; perhaps TRBD1 as D (6 bases). The CDR3 runs to 13 residues. Germline-derived CDR1 and CDR2 are GTSNPN and SVGIG (reference sequence). Trimming cost V 2 bases and J 6 bases, with 11 bases left between them. CDR3 protein: CAWSSGGGQPQHF. The CDR3 nucleotides are TGTGCCTGGAGTTCTGGGGGCGGTCAGCCCCAGCATTTT.

A few counts support this clone. This sequence joins TRBV5-1 and TRBJ1-4; possible D gene TRBD1, 5 bases. This CDR3 contains 15 residues. V gave up 2 bases and J gave up 5 bases, with 13 bases separating them. The V gene's germline CDR1 is SGHRS and CDR2 YFSETQ. As DNA, the CDR3 is TGCGCCAGCAGCTTTATGGGGGGTGAGAATGAAAAACTGTTTTTT. Amino acids: CASSFMGGENEKLFF.